The subject of this entry is one T cell receptor beta chain. Its antigen is undetermined. CDR1 and CDR2 (germline): SGHAT, FQNNGV. This CDR3 spans 15 amino acids. The ends lost 4 bases at V and 4 bases at J; junction bases unmatched: 7. The data belong to a study of blood T cells in healthy people across ages. As for the study in general: Capture by template switching was about one barcoded beta molecule per two T cells.

PCR was performed a second time for about 7 to 12 cycles using a sample-barcoded 5' primer and a J-beta primer mix. All samples gave at least 2.5 million CDR3-containing paired-end reads. TCRdb analysed the 5' RACE reads with MiXCR anew, one entry per CDR3 protein. The profile covers some 1.6 million distinct CDR3 sequences, with almost 35% appearing a single time and over 9% taken by the ten largest. Study-wide findings and caveats: TCR beta diversity, measured per million T cells, fell in a roughly linear way with age.

The clonotype comes from a woman aged 25 to 45 in good health. The sequencing input was blood. The V and J genes are TRBV11-2 and TRBJ2-5, with 9 bases identical to TRBD1. CDR3 coding DNA: TGTGCCAGCAGCTACCACGGGACAGGGAGAGAGACCCAGTACTTC. Its protein product is CASSYHGTGRETQYF. The full variable domain, with the rest looked up from reference TRBV11-2 and TRBJ2-5, is EAGVAQSPRYKIIEKRQSVAFWCNPISGHATLYWYQQILGQGPKLLIQFQNNGVVDDSQLPKDRFSAERLKGVDSTLKIQPAKLEDSAVYLCASSYHGTGRETQYFGPGTRLLVL.